The entry that follows covers one T cell receptor (beta chain) sequence. The data are from a study of blood T cell repertoires in COVID-19. Study overall: T cells, B-cell-depleted T cells, or PBMCs supplied cDNA or gDNA.

Authors' data handling: Estimation of nucleated cell counts was performed using reference gene primer amplification. Some clones are missing from TCRdb's copy, which holds only in-frame ones; the method was immunoSEQ multiplex PCR. V and J calls and clone size are given by that table; D and trimming were obtained from the DNA. The table has some 48,000 clones, roughly nine tenths seen once. Sequencing input: peripheral blood. This TCR derives from a human donor in a cohort sampled during active COVID-19.

As DNA, the CDR3 is TGCAGCGTTGCTGGGACAACCCGTACGAGCTACACCTTC. This translates into CSVAGTTRTSYTF. The chain joins TRBV29-1 to TRBJ1-2; the D gene is possibly TRBD1 (6 bases). The V end lost 4 bases, the J end lost 9 bases, and 18 bases lay between the germline ends. The germline CDR1 and CDR2 sequences are SQVTM and ANQGSEA. The CDR3 extends over 13 amino acids. The whole variable domain, filled in from reference TRBV29-1 and TRBJ1-2, reads SAVISQKPSRDICQRGTSLTIQCQVDSQVTMMFWYRQQPGQSLTLIATANQGSEATYESGFVIDKFPISRPNLTFSTLTVSNMSPEDSSIYLCSVAGTTRTSYTFGSGTRLTVV.